This T cell receptor (beta chain) was sequenced in a study of vaccination effects on CD4 cells after COVID-19. Study-level information: Samples from a couple of convalescent patients were given 16 days and one week before vaccination.

The data were produced by immunoSEQ multiplex PCR, yet TCRdb's version contains in-frame clones alone and is incomplete. The sample shows about 19,000 clones, 74% of them seen only once. Per the germline V gene, CDR1 is WNHNN and CDR2 is SYGVQD (reference sequence). V was shortened by 6 bases and J by 3 bases, with 9 bases between the two germline ends. CDR3 length: 13 residues. In regard to this clone: Its target is unknown.

Antigen-specific CD4+ T cell clonotypes were called by their expansion after viral peptide-pool culture in ViraFEST. Culturing for roughly 10 days preceded CD4+ T cell isolation. Convalescent patients had PCR-confirmed SARS-CoV-2 infection between March and December 2020. The chain uses TRBV10-1 and TRBJ1-5; D gene unclear. The receptor was derived from a human donor who had a prior SARS-CoV-2 infection. Sequencing used CD4+ T cells from PBMCs cultured with SARS-CoV-2 spike peptides, obtained before COVID-19 vaccination. This CDR3 reads CASSIASNQPQHF. The CDR3 DNA reads as TGCGCCAGCAGCATTGCTTCCAATCAGCCCCAGCATTTT.